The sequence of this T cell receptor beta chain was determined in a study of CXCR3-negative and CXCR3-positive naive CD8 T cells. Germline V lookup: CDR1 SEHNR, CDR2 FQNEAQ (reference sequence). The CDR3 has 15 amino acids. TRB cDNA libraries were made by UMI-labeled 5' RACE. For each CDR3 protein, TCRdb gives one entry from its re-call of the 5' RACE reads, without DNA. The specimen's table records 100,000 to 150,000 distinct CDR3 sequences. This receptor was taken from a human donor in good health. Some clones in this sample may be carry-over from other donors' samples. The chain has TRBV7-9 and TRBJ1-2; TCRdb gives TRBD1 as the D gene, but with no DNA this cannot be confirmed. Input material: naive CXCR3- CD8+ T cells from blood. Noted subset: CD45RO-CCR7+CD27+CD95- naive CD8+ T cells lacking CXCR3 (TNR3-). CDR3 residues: CASTSSGGTDYGYTF. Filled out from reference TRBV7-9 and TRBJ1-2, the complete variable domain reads DTGVSQNPRHKITKRGQNVTFRCDPISEHNRLYWYRQTLGQGPEFLTYFQNEAQLEKSRLLSDRFSAERPKGSFSTLEIQRTEQGDSAMYLCASTSSGGTDYGYTFGSGTRLTVV.